One sample yielded the 10 T cell receptor beta chains listed below, sequenced in a study of T cell responses to AZD1222 COVID-19 vaccine. Sequencing used immunoSEQ multiplex PCR; TCRdb keeps in-frame clones, though not all of them. The sample contains 150,000 to 200,000 clones, roughly 90% of which appear only once. The material sequenced was peripheral blood, taken 28 days after the second AZD1222 dose. The receptors stem from an adult who received the AZD1222 COVID-19 vaccine.

The rearrangement joins TRBV7-4 to TRBJ2-3; 8 bases line up with TRBD2. The CDR3 has 16 amino acids. V dropped 1 base and J dropped 0; count of bases not matched to a gene: 3. The germline gives CDR1 SGHVT, CDR2 SQSDAQ. The CDR3 bases are TGTGCCAGCAGCTTAGGATGCGGGGGGAGCACAGATACGCAGTATTTT. It yields the protein CASSLGCGGSTDTQYF.

The chain employs TRBV10-2 and TRBJ2-3, with no clear D. Germline loops: CDR1 WSHSY, CDR2 SAAADI. V was trimmed by 6 bases and J by 2 bases, leaving 9 bases between them. The CDR3 runs 13 residues. In nucleotides, the CDR3 is TGCGCCAGCAGCCTTCGCTTCACAGATACGCAGTATTTT. Protein sequence: CASSLRFTDTQYF.

V gene TRBV9 combines with J gene TRBJ1-2, with D uncertain. CDR3 length equals 14 residues. Germline V gives CDR1 SGDLS, CDR2 YYNGEE. With 0 bases removed from V and 8 bases from J, the gap between germline ends came to 14 bases. The CDR3 sequence is CASSVVSPGGGYTF. CDR3 nucleotides: TGTGCCAGCAGCGTAGTGAGTCCCGGAGGGGGCTACACCTTC.

The genes are TRBV6-5 and TRBJ1-5, with D uncertain. The CDR3 consists of 14 residues. Trimming removed 6 bases at V and 0 bases at J, with 9 bases between. Germline CDR1 and CDR2: MNHEY and SVGAGI. CDR3 sequence reads: CASSPTHSNQPQHF. Here the CDR3 DNA reads TGTGCCAGCAGCCCGACACATAGCAATCAGCCCCAGCATTTT.

This sequence joins TRBV29-1 and TRBJ1-2; D is uncertain. The germline CDR1 and CDR2 sequences are SQVTM and ANQGSEA. V dropped 2 bases and J dropped 8 bases, with 21 bases sitting between them. The CDR3 has 15 amino acids. The DNA of the CDR3 is TGCAGCGTTGAATCCCAAGAAGTGTCATCGAGAGGCTACACCTTC. Its protein product is CSVESQEVSSRGYTF.

The rearrangement links TRBV7-8 to TRBJ1-1; D gene ambiguous. CDR1 and CDR2 from the germline V gene are SGHVS and FQNEAQ. CDR3 length: 14 residues. Trimming stripped 1 base from V and 1 base from J, with 7 bases between. The CDR3 protein is CASSLDRGNTEAFF. CDR3 DNA: TGTGCCAGCAGCTTAGATCGGGGGAACACTGAAGCTTTCTTT.

The CDR3 spells CASSGGPNYGYTF. DNA of the CDR3: TGTGCCAGTAGTGGAGGACCTAACTATGGCTACACCTTC. The gene calls are TRBV19 and TRBJ1-2; D remains unclear. Germline assignment: CDR1 LNHDA and CDR2 SQIVND (reference sequence). Trimming pared 5 bases from V and 0 bases from J, leaving 7 bases between. CDR3 size: 13 residues.

J is TRBJ2-5 and V is TRBV5-1; 8 nucleotides agree with TRBD1. Germline assignment: CDR1 SGHRS and CDR2 YFSETQ. J gave up 2 bases and V 5 bases, and 5 bases lay outside the gene matches. The CDR3 runs 14 residues. The CDR3 nucleotides are TGCGCCAGCAGACTGCAGGGGGCTCAAGAGACCCAGTACTTC. Protein product: CASRLQGAQETQYF.

This clone was found a few times. The chain uses TRBV4-1 and TRBJ1-6, with D unclear. V lost 1 base to trimming and J lost 9 bases, with 16 bases between them. Germline CDR1 MGHRA, CDR2 YSYEKL. This CDR3 is built from 16 residues. The CDR3 loop reads CASSQVVRRASSPLHF. CDR3 DNA sequence: TGCGCCAGCAGCCAAGTGGTGCGGAGGGCGAGTTCACCCCTCCACTTT.

V and J are TRBV27 and TRBJ2-6, with D unresolved. Germline CDR1 MNHEY, CDR2 SMNVEV (reference sequence). The V end lost 2 bases, the J end lost 2 bases, and 7 bases lay between the germline ends. The CDR3 totals 15 residues. CDR3 coding DNA: TGTGCCAGCAGTTTACTCAAGGCTGGGGCCAACGTCCTGACTTTC. Translating it yields CASSLLKAGANVLTF.